This TCR beta chain emerged from a study of control samples from healthy donors and cancer patients. Sequencing was performed with immunoSEQ multiplex PCR; in TCRdb, only in-frame clones are kept and a portion is missing. The sample lists under 150,000 clones; roughly 94% were seen once. Deletions cut 3 bases from V and 8 bases from J, with 13 bases between. CDR1 LNHDA and CDR2 SQIVND come from the germline V gene (reference sequence). CDR3 length equals 13 residues. The chain joins TRBV19 to TRBJ1-1, with D unclear. The sequence was collected from a man aged 25 to 45 in good health. Sequencing was performed on blood. CDR3 bases: TGTGCCAGTAGTATCAATGTGCAGGCAGAAGCTTTCTTT. Protein: CASSINVQAEAFF.